The next 29 T cell receptor beta chains were all read from a single sample in a study of control samples from healthy donors and cancer patients (dated by TCRdb to between 2020 and 2021). Library preparation used the immunoSEQ multiplex PCR assay. Imported from immuneACCESS, the table was reduced by TCRdb to in-frame sequences with V and J called. These copies leave out some clones; in studies compared against another copy, an unresolved V gene accounts for under half, and the cause of the remainder is not known. This sample gives some 120,000 clones in total; 80% to 90% of them show up just once. The leading ten clones occupy 9.5% to 13% of the sample. The specimen was blood. The origin of the receptors is a man aged 25 to 40 in good health.

The CDR3 reads CSVAGAPGQPQHF. CDR3 DNA sequence: TGCAGCGTTGCTGGGGCCCCTGGCCAGCCCCAGCATTTT. This rearrangement joins TRBV29-1 to TRBJ1-5; D is possibly TRBD1 (5 bases). From germline, CDR1 is SQVTM and CDR2 ANQGSEA. V was shortened by 4 bases and J by 7 bases, with 14 bases between the two germline ends. The CDR3 is 13 residues long.

This chain links TRBV5-1 with TRBJ1-1; D unresolved. V gave up 0 bases and J gave up 1 base, with 10 bases separating them. The CDR3 loop spans 15 amino acids. Germline CDR1 reads SGHRS; CDR2 reads YFSETQ. DNA of the CDR3: TGCGCCAGCAGCTTGGCCACACGTCGGAACACTGAAGCTTTCTTT. This translates into CASSLATRRNTEAFF.

This clone showed up just a few times. V and J are TRBV11-3 and TRBJ2-3; D may be TRBD1 (5 bases). CDR1 and CDR2 from the germline V gene are SGHNT and YENEEA. This CDR3 is built from 13 residues. The V end was cut by 2 bases, the J end by 4 bases, with 7 bases between. The CDR3 is CASSLSRADTQYF. The CDR3 nucleotides are TGTGCCAGCAGCTTATCCAGGGCAGATACGCAGTATTTT. Full variable domain (remainder filled in from reference TRBV11-3 and TRBJ2-3): EAGVVQSPRYKIIEKKQPVAFWCNPISGHNTLYWYLQNLGQGPELLIRYENEEAVDDSQLPKDRFSAERLKGVDSTLKIQPAELGDSAVYLCASSLSRADTQYFGPGTRLTVL.

The chain is built from TRBV6-1 and TRBJ2-4, with D perhaps matching TRBD2 (6 bases). The length of the CDR3 is 16 residues. Germline CDR1 and CDR2: MNHNS and SASEGT. Trimming shortened V by 1 base and J by 0 bases, and 10 bases separated the two germline ends. CDR3 sequence reads: CASSEEDYLAKNIQYF. The CDR3, as DNA: TGTGCCAGCAGTGAAGAGGACTATTTAGCCAAAAACATTCAGTACTTC.

The chain combines TRBV19 with TRBJ1-5; D gene ambiguous. The V end lost 7 bases, the J end lost 0 bases, and 16 bases lay between the germline ends. The CDR3 consists of 16 residues. Germline CDR1 and CDR2: LNHDA and SQIVND (reference sequence). CDR3 coding DNA: TGTGCCAGTACTCCAGCAGGCCCCTATAGCAATCAGCCCCAGCATTTT. Translation: CASTPAGPYSNQPQHF.

The J gene is TRBJ1-1, the V gene TRBV11-2, with a weak D call TRBD1 (5 bases). Trimming removed 0 bases at V and 1 base at J, with 12 bases between. Germline V CDR1 and CDR2: SGHAT, FQNNGV. This CDR3 has 16 amino acids. The CDR3 bases are TGTGCCAGCAGCTTAGATTGGAGGGGATCGAACACTGAAGCTTTCTTT. It specifies CASSLDWRGSNTEAFF. Drawing the rest from reference TRBV11-2 and TRBJ1-1, the complete variable domain is EAGVAQSPRYKIIEKRQSVAFWCNPISGHATLYWYQQILGQGPKLLIQFQNNGVVDDSQLPKDRFSAERLKGVDSTLKIQPAKLEDSAVYLCASSLDWRGSNTEAFFGQGTRLTVV.

With regard to this clone: An end of the junction differs from the germline gene, which may be a read error. This chain connects TRBV10-2 to TRBJ1-1; unclear D gene. The V gene's germline CDR1 is WSHSY and CDR2 SAAADI. This CDR3 region has 11 residues. CDR3 DNA: TGCGCCAGCAGTGAGTCGATGGACGTCACCTTT. This codes for CASSESMDVTF.

This chain links TRBV7-8 with TRBJ2-6; D is undetermined. V gave up 5 bases and J gave up 4 bases, with 6 bases separating them. Germline lookup yields CDR1 SGHVS and CDR2 FQNEAQ. The CDR3 has 13 residues. The CDR3 sequence is CASSPPGANVLTF. The CDR3 DNA reads TGTGCCAGCAGCCCGCCAGGGGCCAACGTCCTGACTTTC.

V and J are TRBV9 and TRBJ2-1, with TRBD1 as a possible D gene (5 bases). Germline CDR1 reads SGDLS; CDR2 reads YYNGEE. The CDR3 consists of 15 residues. V was pared by 0 bases and J by 1 base, with 8 bases between. CDR3 sequence reads: CASSVVSGSYNEQFF. In DNA, the CDR3 is TGTGCCAGCAGCGTAGTGTCAGGGTCCTACAATGAGCAGTTCTTC.

The chain is built from TRBV28 and TRBJ1-1; no clear D. CDR3 length: 14 amino acids. Trimming left V 3 bases short and J 11 bases short, with 19 bases between. Per the germline V gene, CDR1 is MDHEN and CDR2 is SYDVKM. CDR3 region: CASSLSEFGGRAFF. As DNA, the CDR3 is TGTGCCAGCAGTTTGTCCGAGTTCGGAGGTCGGGCTTTCTTT. The variable domain in full, with the rest retrieved from reference TRBV28 and TRBJ1-1, is DVKVTQSSRYLVKRTGEKVFLECVQDMDHENMFWYRQDPGLGLRLIYFSYDVKMKEKGDIPEGYSVSREKKERFSLILESASTNQTSMYLCASSLSEFGGRAFFGQGTRLTVV.

The J gene is TRBJ2-6, the V gene TRBV5-1; TRBD1 is a possible D gene (6 bases). The CDR3 length is 16 residues. With 1 base removed from V and 4 bases from J, the gap between germline ends came to 12 bases. Germline values: CDR1 SGHRS, CDR2 YFSETQ. CDR3 bases: TGCGCCAGCAGCTTGCAGGGGATTTCGGGGGCCAACGTCCTGACTTTC. This codes for CASSLQGISGANVLTF.

The V gene is TRBV24-1, the J gene TRBJ2-3, with 7 positions matching TRBD1. Trimming cost V 4 bases and J 4 bases; bases outside gene matches: 16. There are 18 residues in the CDR3. CDR1 is KGHDR, CDR2 SFDVKD, per germline. CDR3 sequence reads: CATSDSILQGFNSDTQYF. CDR3 nucleotide sequence: TGTGCCACCAGTGACTCGATCCTACAGGGGTTTAACTCAGATACGCAGTATTTT.

The chain uses TRBV27 and TRBJ2-2, with D perhaps being TRBD1 or TRBD2 (5 bases each). The V end was cut by 4 bases, the J end by 7 bases, with 13 bases between. This CDR3 comprises 14 residues. From germline, CDR1 is MNHEY and CDR2 SMNVEV (reference sequence). The CDR3 region has the DNA TGTGCCAGCAGTTCCTCCGGGACCCTCGGGGAGCTGTTTTTT. It translates to CASSSSGTLGELFF.

This chain connects TRBV29-1 to TRBJ2-1, with 12 positions matching TRBD2. From germline, CDR1 is SQVTM and CDR2 ANQGSEA. V lost 7 bases and J lost 6; bases outside the gene matches: 7. CDR3 length: 14 amino acids. The CDR3 loop reads CSAATSGGSNEQFF. The CDR3 bases are TGCAGCGCCGCGACTAGCGGGGGATCCAATGAGCAGTTCTTC.

The chain employs TRBV10-3 and TRBJ1-2; weak D call: TRBD1 (5 bases). Germline CDR1 reads ENHRY; CDR2 reads SYGVKD. V dropped 6 bases and J dropped 5 bases, with 13 bases sitting between them. This CDR3 is 13 amino acids long. The CDR3 spells CAISGALEYGYTF. The CDR3 DNA is TGTGCCATCAGCGGGGCACTTGAGTATGGCTACACCTTC.

The chain links TRBV19 to TRBJ1-1, with a possible D match to TRBD1 (5 bases). The germline V and J ends were trimmed by 2 bases and 1 base, with 8 bases remaining between them. The germline V gene encodes CDR1 LNHDA and CDR2 SQIVND (reference sequence). The CDR3 contains 14 residues. For the CDR3, the DNA is TGTGCCAGTAGTATAACAGGAGCGAACACTGAAGCTTTCTTT. Amino acid sequence: CASSITGANTEAFF.

The J gene is TRBJ1-5, the V gene TRBV3-1 (or the pseudogene TRBV3-2); D remains unclear. V lost 1 base and J lost 5, with 6 bases in between. The CDR3 runs 13 residues. Germline CDR1 is LGHDT and CDR2 is YNNKEL (reference sequence). The CDR3: CASSQGFYQPQHF. The CDR3 DNA sequence: TGTGCCAGCAGCCAAGGGTTTTATCAGCCCCAGCATTTT.

The chain joins TRBV4-2 to TRBJ1-6, with 7 nucleotides matching TRBD1. This CDR3 has 17 amino acids. Germline trimming cut 0 bases from V and 9 bases from J; bases unmatched to any gene: 11. Germline CDR1 is LGHNA and CDR2 is YNFKEQ. CDR3 DNA sequence: TGTGCCAGCAGCCAAGATACGGCAGGGGGAATGGGTTCACCCCTCCACTTT. Translating it yields CASSQDTAGGMGSPLHF.

The rearrangement uses TRBV4-2 and TRBJ1-4; TRBD1 aligns across 8 bases. Germline V gives CDR1 LGHNA, CDR2 YNFKEQ. This CDR3 is 16 amino acids long. V was pared by 1 base and J by 6 bases, with 7 bases of the junction left unmatched. CDR3 residues: CASSQGARGRDEKLFF. The CDR3 DNA follows: TGTGCCAGCAGCCAAGGTGCCAGGGGGCGCGATGAAAAACTGTTTTTT.

In DNA form, the CDR3 reads TGTGCCAGCAGTCCAGACAGGGGGCTTACAGATACGCAGTATTTT. Translating gives CASSPDRGLTDTQYF. The chain has TRBV5-6 and TRBJ2-3, with 10 bases aligning to TRBD1. V gave up 5 bases and J gave up 3 bases; unmatched junction bases: 6. Germline CDR1 is SGHDT and CDR2 is YYEEEE. This CDR3 region has 15 residues.

The gene calls are TRBV6-5 and TRBJ1-1; D gene ambiguous. The germline gives CDR1 MNHEY, CDR2 SVGAGI. V was cut by 8 bases and J by 5 bases, with 12 bases left in between. The CDR3 spans 12 residues. CDR3 protein: CASLLYGTEAFF. The CDR3 DNA follows: TGTGCCAGCCTATTATACGGGACTGAAGCTTTCTTT.

The chain combines TRBV11-2 with TRBJ1-1; D ambiguous. CDR1 is SGHAT, CDR2 FQNNGV, per germline. CDR3 size: 16 residues. Trimming shortened V by 2 bases and J by 0 bases, and 13 bases separated the two germline ends. CDR3 nucleotides: TGTGCCAGCAGCTTACAACCACCGATCATGAACACTGAAGCTTTCTTT. This codes for CASSLQPPIMNTEAFF.

This rearrangement joins TRBV5-4 to TRBJ1-2; a weak D match, TRBD1 (5 bases). CDR3 size: 14 residues. The ends were cut back, 5 bases at V and 2 bases at J, with 13 bases in the middle. CDR1 SGHNT and CDR2 YYREEE come from the germline V gene (reference sequence). CDR3 sequence reads: CASSPTGTNYGYTF. CDR3 coding DNA: TGTGCCAGCAGTCCTACCGGGACGAACTATGGCTACACCTTC. Full variable domain (rest looked up from reference TRBV5-4 and TRBJ1-2): ETGVTQSPTHLIKTRGQQVTLRCSSQSGHNTVSWYQQALGQGPQFIFQYYREEENGRGNFPPRFSGLQFPNYSSELNVNALELDDSALYLCASSPTGTNYGYTFGSGTRLTVV.

This chain connects TRBV30 to TRBJ1-2; D gene unclear. This CDR3 comprises 14 residues. V shed 2 bases and J shed 2 bases, with 12 bases lying between them. Germline V gene lookup returns CDR1 GTSNPN and CDR2 SVGIG (reference sequence). CDR3 coding DNA: TGTGCCTGGAGTTCCCGGACTACCAACTATGGCTACACCTTC. This sequence encodes CAWSSRTTNYGYTF.

The chain joins TRBV12-5 to TRBJ1-1; maybe TRBD1 (6 bases). The CDR3 sequence is 14 residues long. V gave up 8 bases and J gave up 4 bases, with 17 bases separating them. CDR1 is LGHNT, CDR2 FRNRAP, per germline. CDR3 region: CASYEGHGGTEAFF. The CDR3 nucleotides are TGTGCTAGTTACGAGGGACATGGGGGCACTGAAGCTTTCTTT.

J is TRBJ1-1 and V is TRBV2; 10 nucleotides line up with TRBD1. CDR1 is SNHLY and CDR2 is FYNNEI in the germline V gene. The CDR3 is made up of 14 amino acids. J gave up 1 base and V 6 bases, and 2 bases lay outside the gene matches. CDR3 in DNA: TGTGCCAGCAGGGGGGACAGGGGGAACACTGAAGCTTTCTTT. Protein product: CASRGDRGNTEAFF.

The chain combines TRBV20-1 with TRBJ2-1, with TRBD2 identical over 8 bases. Per germline, CDR1 DFQATT and CDR2 SNEGSKA (reference sequence). The CDR3 totals 14 residues. The trim removed 3 bases at V and 4 bases at J, leaving 5 bases unmatched. The CDR3 DNA follows: TGCAGTGCTAGTCACGGGGGGGGTTACAATGAGCAGTTCTTC. Translated, it gives CSASHGGGYNEQFF.

CDR3 nucleotides: TGTGCCAGCAGTTTATCCGGGACAGGGGGCACCTACAATGAGCAGTTCTTC. Translation gives CASSLSGTGGTYNEQFF. The chain couples TRBV6-2 or TRBV6-3 to TRBJ2-1; TRBD1 matches 12 bases. This CDR3 has 17 amino acids. Trimming took 4 bases from V and 2 from J; bases not matched to a gene: 6. Germline lookup yields CDR1 MNHEY and CDR2 SVGEGT.

J is TRBJ1-5 and V is TRBV4-2, with D perhaps TRBD1 (6 bases). The germline CDR1 and CDR2 sequences are LGHNA and YNFKEQ. V lost 1 base, J lost 6 bases, and 13 bases lay in between. There are 15 residues in the CDR3. In nucleotides, the CDR3 is TGTGCCAGCAGCCAAGCACGACAGGCCAGTCAGCCCCAGCATTTT. The encoded protein is CASSQARQASQPQHF.